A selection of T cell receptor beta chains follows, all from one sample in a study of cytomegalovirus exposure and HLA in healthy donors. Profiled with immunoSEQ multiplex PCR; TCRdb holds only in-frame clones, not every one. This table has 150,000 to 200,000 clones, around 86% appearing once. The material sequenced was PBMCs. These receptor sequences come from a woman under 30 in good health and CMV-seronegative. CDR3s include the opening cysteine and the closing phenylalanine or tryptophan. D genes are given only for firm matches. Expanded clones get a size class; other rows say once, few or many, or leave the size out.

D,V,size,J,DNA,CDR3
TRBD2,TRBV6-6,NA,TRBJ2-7,TGTGCCAGCAGCTCCAGACTAGCGGTGGCTTACGAGCAGTACTTC,CASSSRLAVAYEQYF
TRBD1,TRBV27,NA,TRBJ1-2,TGTGCCAGCAGTTTATTCCACAGGGGAATAGCTAACTATGGCTACACCTTC,CASSLFHRGIANYGYTF
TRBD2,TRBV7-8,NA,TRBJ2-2,TGTGCCAGCAGCTTACTAGCGGCGAACACCGGGGAGCTGTTTTTT,CASSLLAANTGELFF
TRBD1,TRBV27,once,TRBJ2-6,TGTGCCAGCAGCGGGACAGGGGGTTACTCTGGGGCCAACGTCCTGACTTTC,CASSGTGGYSGANVLTF
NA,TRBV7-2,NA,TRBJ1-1,TGTGCCAGCAGCTTAGGGCAGGGAGAAGCTTTCTTT,CASSLGQGEAFF
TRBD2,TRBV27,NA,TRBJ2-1,TGTGCCAGCAGTTTAGGATTCGGCGGGGGGCGGCTCAATGAGCAGTTCTTC,CASSLGFGGGRLNEQFF
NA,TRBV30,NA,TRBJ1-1,TGTGCCTGGAGTGTTGAGAGGGCCAACGTCATGAACACTGAAGCTTTCTTT,CAWSVERANVMNTEAFF
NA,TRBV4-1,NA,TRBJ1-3,TGCGCCAGCAGCCAAGGGTGGGGCCTTGGAAACACCATATATTTT,CASSQGWGLGNTIYF
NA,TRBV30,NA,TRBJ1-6,TGTGCCTGGAGTGAGGGAGGGAGCTCCTATAATTCACCCCTCCACTTT,CAWSEGGSSYNSPLHF
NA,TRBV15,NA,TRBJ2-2,TGTGCCACCAGCAGAGATAAAAGCAGGGTCACCGGGGAGCTGTTTTTT,CATSRDKSRVTGELFF
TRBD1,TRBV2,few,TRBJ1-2,TGTGCCAGCAGTCCCGGGACAGGGGGCAGCTATGGCTACACCTTC,CASSPGTGGSYGYTF
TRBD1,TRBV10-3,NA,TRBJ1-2,TGTGCCATCAGAGCGGGACAGGCAAACTATGGCTACACCTTC,CAIRAGQANYGYTF
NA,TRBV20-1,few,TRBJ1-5,TGCTGTGGGGAAAAGGGGCAGCCCCAGCATTTT,CCGEKGQPQHF
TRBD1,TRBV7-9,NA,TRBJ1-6,TGTGCCAGCATCGGACAGGGCAACTCCTATAATTCACCCCTCCACTTT,CASIGQGNSYNSPLHF